This T cell receptor (beta chain) appears in the sequencing data of a study of blood T cell repertoires in COVID-19. Study information: The United States, Italy and Spain supplied acute and convalescent COVID-19 samples. T cells, B-cell-depleted T cells, or PBMCs provided the cDNA or gDNA that served as material.

Methods used by the authors: Amplifying reference gene primers gave estimates of nucleated cell counts. The protocol was immunoSEQ multiplex PCR, while the TCRdb copy is restricted to in-frame clones and leaves out a portion. That table gives V, J and clone size, and the DNA gave D and trimming. The table lists 240,000 or so clones, about 87% of them singletons. The CDR3 runs to 11 residues. Trimming at V came to 9 bases and at J to 7 bases, leaving 4 bases not matched to a gene. Germline-derived CDR1 and CDR2 are LNHDA and SQIVND (reference sequence). Sequences were obtained from peripheral blood. This receptor was obtained from a woman between 65 and 79 years old with active or convalescent COVID-19. This sequence joins TRBV19 and TRBJ1-2, with 8 bases identical to TRBD1. The CDR3 DNA sequence: TGTGCCAGCGGACAGGGCGGTGGCTACACCTTC. Residues: CASGQGGGYTF.